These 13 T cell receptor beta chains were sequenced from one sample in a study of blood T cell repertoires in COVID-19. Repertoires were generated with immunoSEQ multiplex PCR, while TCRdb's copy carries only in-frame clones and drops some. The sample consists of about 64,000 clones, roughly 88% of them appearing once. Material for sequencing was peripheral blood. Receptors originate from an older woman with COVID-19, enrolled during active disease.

The CDR3 region has the DNA TGTGCCAGCAGCGCACCCGGGGGGTATAATTCACCCCTCCACTTT. The encoded protein is CASSAPGGYNSPLHF. V and J are TRBV7-2 and TRBJ1-6; a possible D gene is TRBD1 (5 bases). The CDR3 loop spans 15 amino acids. The V gene's germline CDR1 is SGHTA and CDR2 FQGNSA. Trimming left V 5 bases short and J 4 bases short, with 12 bases between.

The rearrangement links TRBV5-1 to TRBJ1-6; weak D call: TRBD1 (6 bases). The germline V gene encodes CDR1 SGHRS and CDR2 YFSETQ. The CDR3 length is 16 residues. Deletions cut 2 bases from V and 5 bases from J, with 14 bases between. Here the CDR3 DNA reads TGCGCCAGCAGCTTAGAGATTCAGGGGAATAATTCACCCCTCCACTTT. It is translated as CASSLEIQGNNSPLHF.

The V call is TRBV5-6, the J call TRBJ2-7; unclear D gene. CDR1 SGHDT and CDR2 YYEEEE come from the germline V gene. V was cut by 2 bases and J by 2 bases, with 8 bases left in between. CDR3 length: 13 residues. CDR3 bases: TGTGCCAGCAGCTTTGGCACTACCTACGAGCAGTACTTC. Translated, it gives CASSFGTTYEQYF.

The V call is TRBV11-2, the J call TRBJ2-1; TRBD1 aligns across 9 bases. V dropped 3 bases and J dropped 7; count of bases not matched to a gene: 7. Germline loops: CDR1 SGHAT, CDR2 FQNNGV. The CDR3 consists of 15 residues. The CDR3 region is CASSFGLGQGNEQFF. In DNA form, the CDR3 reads TGTGCCAGCAGCTTCGGGCTGGGACAGGGAAATGAGCAGTTCTTC.

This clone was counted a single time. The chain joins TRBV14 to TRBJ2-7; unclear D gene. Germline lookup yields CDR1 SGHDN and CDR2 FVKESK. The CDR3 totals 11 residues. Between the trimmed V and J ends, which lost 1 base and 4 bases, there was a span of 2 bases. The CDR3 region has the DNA TGTGCCAGCAGCCAAGCGTACGAGCAGTACTTC. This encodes CASSQAYEQYF.

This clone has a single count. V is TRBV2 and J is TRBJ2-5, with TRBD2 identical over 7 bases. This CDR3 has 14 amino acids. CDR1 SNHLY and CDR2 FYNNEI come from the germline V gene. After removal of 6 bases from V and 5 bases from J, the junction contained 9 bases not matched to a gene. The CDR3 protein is CASRAPSGAETQYF. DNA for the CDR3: TGTGCCAGCAGGGCCCCAAGCGGGGCTGAGACCCAGTACTTC.

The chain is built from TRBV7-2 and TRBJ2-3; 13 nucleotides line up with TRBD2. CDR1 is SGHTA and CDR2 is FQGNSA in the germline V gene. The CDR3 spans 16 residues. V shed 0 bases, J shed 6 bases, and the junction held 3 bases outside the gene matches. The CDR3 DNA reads TGTGCCAGCAGCTTAGCCGGGACTAGCGGGACGGATACGCAGTATTTT. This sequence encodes CASSLAGTSGTDTQYF.

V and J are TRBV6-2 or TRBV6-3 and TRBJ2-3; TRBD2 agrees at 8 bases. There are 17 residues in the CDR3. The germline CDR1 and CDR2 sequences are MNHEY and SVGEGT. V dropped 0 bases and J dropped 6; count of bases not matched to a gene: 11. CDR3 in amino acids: CASSYSRSGGSKDTQYF. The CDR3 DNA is TGTGCCAGCAGTTACTCGAGATCGGGAGGGTCAAAGGATACGCAGTATTTT.

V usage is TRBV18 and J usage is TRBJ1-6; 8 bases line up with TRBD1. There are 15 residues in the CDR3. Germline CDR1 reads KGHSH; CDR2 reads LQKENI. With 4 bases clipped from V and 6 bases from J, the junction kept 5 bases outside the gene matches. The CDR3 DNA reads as TGTGCCAGCTCACTACCGGACAGGGTTAATTCACCCCTCCACTTT. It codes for CASSLPDRVNSPLHF.

The CDR3: CASSPLPGSTGELFF. CDR3 sequence (DNA): TGCGCCAGCAGCCCTCTACCCGGGAGCACCGGGGAGCTGTTTTTT. The chain links TRBV5-1 to TRBJ2-2, with D perhaps matching TRBD2 (6 bases). The CDR3 length is 15 residues. Trimming removed 4 bases from V and 4 bases from J, with 14 bases in between. Germline V lookup: CDR1 SGHRS, CDR2 YFSETQ. Supplemented by reference TRBV5-1 and TRBJ2-2, the full variable domain reads KAGVTQTPRYLIKTRGQQVTLSCSPISGHRSVSWYQQTPGQGLQFLFEYFSETQRNKGNFPGRFSGRQFSNSRSEMNVSTLELGDSALYLCASSPLPGSTGELFFGEGSRLTVL.

As DNA, the CDR3 is TGTGCCAGCAGCTTGTCTAGCATGTCCACAGATACGCAGTATTTT. Translated, it gives CASSLSSMSTDTQYF. The chain uses TRBV5-4 and TRBJ2-3; D is possibly TRBD2 (5 bases). In germline, CDR1 is SGHNT, CDR2 YYREEE (reference sequence). CDR3 length: 15 amino acids. V lost 1 base, J lost 2 bases, and 11 bases lay in between.

The chain's CDR3 is CSVGEVDSLYGYTF. Here the CDR3 DNA reads TGCAGCGTTGGAGAAGTGGACAGTCTCTATGGCTACACCTTC. The chain joins TRBV29-1 to TRBJ1-2; D is perhaps TRBD1 (6 bases). The germline V and J ends were trimmed by 4 bases and 4 bases, with 16 bases remaining between them. The CDR3 sequence is 14 residues long. From germline, CDR1 is SQVTM and CDR2 ANQGSEA.

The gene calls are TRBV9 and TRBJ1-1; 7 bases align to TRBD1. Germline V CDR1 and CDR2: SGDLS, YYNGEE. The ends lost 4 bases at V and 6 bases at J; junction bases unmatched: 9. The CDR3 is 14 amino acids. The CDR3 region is CASSQGGLRPEAFF. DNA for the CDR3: TGTGCCAGCAGCCAAGGGGGCCTCCGGCCTGAAGCTTTCTTT.